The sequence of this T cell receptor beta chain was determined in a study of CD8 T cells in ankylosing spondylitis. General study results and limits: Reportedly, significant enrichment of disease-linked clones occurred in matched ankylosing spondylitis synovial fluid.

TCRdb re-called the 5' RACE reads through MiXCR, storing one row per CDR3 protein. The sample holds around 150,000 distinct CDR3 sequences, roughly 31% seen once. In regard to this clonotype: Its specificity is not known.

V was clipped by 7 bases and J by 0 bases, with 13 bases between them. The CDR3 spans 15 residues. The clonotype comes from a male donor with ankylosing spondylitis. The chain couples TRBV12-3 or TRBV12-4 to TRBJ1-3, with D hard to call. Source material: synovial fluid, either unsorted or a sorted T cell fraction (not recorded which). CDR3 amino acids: CASTQRASSGNTIYF. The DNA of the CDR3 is TGTGCCAGCACTCAAAGGGCGAGCTCTGGAAACACCATATATTTT.